This TCR beta chain appears in the sequencing data of a study of blood T cell repertoires in COVID-19. On the study more broadly: Both acute and convalescent COVID-19 samples were obtained from the United States, Italy and Spain. The analysed material was cDNA or gDNA that came from T cells, B-cell-depleted T cells, or PBMCs.

As originally analysed: Nucleated cell number was recorded as an estimate derived from reference gene primer amplification. Data came from immunoSEQ multiplex PCR; TCRdb stores just in-frame clones and leaves some out. V and J calls and clone size follow that table, whereas D and trimming were derived from the DNA. Of roughly 400,000 clones in the sample, approximately 89% were seen once. After removal of 6 bases from V and 3 bases from J, the junction contained 5 bases not matched to a gene. The CDR3 spans 16 residues. Per the germline V gene, CDR1 is SNHLY and CDR2 is FYNNEI. Seattle researchers signed up patients amid active infection and tracked them longitudinally.

V usage is TRBV2 and J usage is TRBJ2-3, with 14 positions matching TRBD2. Sequenced: peripheral blood. The clonotype originates from a woman between 55 and 75 years old with COVID-19, enrolled during active disease. As DNA, the CDR3 is TGTGCCAGCAGGCCTTGGACTAGCGGGGGGACAGATACGCAGTATTTT. Its protein is CASRPWTSGGTDTQYF.